The next 10 T cell receptor beta chains were all read from a single sample in a study of T cell repertoires in cytomegalovirus infection. TCRdb re-called the reads through MiXCR, storing one row per CDR3 protein. Here the sample spans about 830,000 distinct CDR3 sequences, about 33% being singletons. Their cognate antigens are unknown. The material sequenced was cultured CD8+ T cells from PBMCs, taken from culture after CMV antigen stimulation. These receptors originate from a human donor in good health (CMV status not recorded). Some clones in this sample may be carry-over from other donors' samples.

CDR3 bases: TGTGCCATCAGTGTGGAAGGTTATGGCTACACCTTC. Protein sequence: CAISVEGYGYTF. V gene TRBV10-3 combines with J gene TRBJ1-2; D gene ambiguous. The CDR3 consists of 12 residues. The germline V gene encodes CDR1 ENHRY and CDR2 SYGVKD. V was pared by 4 bases and J by 5 bases, with 8 bases between.

This clonotype has a handful of counts. The rearrangement joins TRBV27 to TRBJ2-1, with D uncertain. Trimming pared 5 bases from V and 6 bases from J, leaving 26 bases between. The CDR3 totals 18 residues. Germline-derived CDR1 and CDR2 are MNHEY and SMNVEV (reference sequence). CDR3 residues: CASSIRAQPSRIGNEQFF. The CDR3 DNA reads TGTGCCAGCAGTATCCGGGCCCAACCCTCCCGGATTGGCAATGAGCAGTTCTTC.

This clonotype was observed a few times. The chain has TRBV28 and TRBJ1-3; weak D call: TRBD1 (5 bases). Germline V lookup: CDR1 MDHEN, CDR2 SYDVKM. The V and J ends lost 7 bases and 0 bases respectively, with 13 bases between them. This CDR3 contains 15 residues. The CDR3 is CASTEGQFSGNTIYF. The CDR3 region has the DNA TGTGCCAGCACCGAGGGGCAATTCTCTGGAAACACCATATATTTT. Full variable domain (outside the CDR3, taken from reference TRBV28 and TRBJ1-3): DVKVTQSSRYLVKRTGEKVFLECVQDMDHENMFWYRQDPGLGLRLIYFSYDVKMKEKGDIPEGYSVSREKKERFSLILESASTNQTSMYLCASTEGQFSGNTIYFGEGSWLTVV.

This clonotype was seen only a few times. This chain links TRBV2 with TRBJ1-2; 10 bases match TRBD1. The trim removed 1 base at V and 4 bases at J, leaving 3 bases unmatched. CDR3 length: 15 amino acids. Germline V lookup: CDR1 SNHLY, CDR2 FYNNEI. The CDR3 DNA reads as TGTGCCAGCAGTGAAGGGACAGGGGGAGGCTATGGCTACACCTTC. Its translation: CASSEGTGGGYGYTF.

This chain links TRBV27 with TRBJ2-7; perhaps D is TRBD1 or TRBD2 (5 bases each). In germline, CDR1 is MNHEY, CDR2 SMNVEV (reference sequence). Trimming pared 6 bases from V and 0 bases from J, leaving 12 bases between. This CDR3 has 14 residues. CDR3 region: CASRGTAGSYEQYV. In nucleotides, the CDR3 is TGTGCCAGCAGGGGGACCGCAGGCTCCTACGAGCAGTACGTC.

The table lists this clonotype with a few counts. The chain combines TRBV7-3 with TRBJ1-5; D uncertain. Deletions cut 5 bases from V and 1 base from J, with 6 bases between. The CDR3 runs to 13 residues. Germline loops: CDR1 SGHTA, CDR2 FQGTGA. DNA of the CDR3: TGTGCCAGCAGCGAAAAGAGCAATCAGCCCCAGCATTTT. Translated, it gives CASSEKSNQPQHF.

The chain recombines TRBV11-3 with TRBJ1-2, with D perhaps TRBD1 (6 bases). The CDR3 covers 17 residues. Between the trimmed V and J ends, which lost 2 bases and 4 bases, there was a span of 20 bases. Germline V gene data show CDR1 as SGHNT and CDR2 as YENEEA. CDR3 coding DNA: TGTGCCAGCAGCTTACCTTACCCGGACAGAGACTTCTATGGCTACACCTTC. Amino acid sequence: CASSLPYPDRDFYGYTF.

This clonotype turned up a few times. The V gene is TRBV24-1, the J gene TRBJ1-5; no reliable D call. CDR1 and CDR2 from the germline V gene are KGHDR and SFDVKD. CDR3 length: 13 amino acids. V gave up 0 bases and J gave up 6 bases, with 5 bases separating them. This CDR3 reads CATSDLSGQPQHF. Written as DNA, the CDR3 is TGTGCCACCAGTGATTTGAGTGGTCAGCCCCAGCATTTT.

The chain recombines TRBV9 with TRBJ2-1, with 11 bases fitting TRBD1. The CDR3 loop spans 16 amino acids. With V trimmed by 4 bases and J by 6 bases, 9 bases remained unmatched. The V gene's germline CDR1 is SGDLS and CDR2 YYNGEE. DNA for the CDR3: TGTGCCAGCAGCCCGACCGGGACAGGGGGACGCAATGAGCAGTTCTTC. This gives the protein CASSPTGTGGRNEQFF.

This clonotype was seen more than once but under ten times. The chain has TRBV6-5 and TRBJ1-5; 8 bases line up with TRBD1. The junction had 13 bases not matched to a gene; V was cut back by 2 bases and J by 1 base. The CDR3 has 19 residues. CDR1 and CDR2 (germline): MNHEY, SVGAGI. CDR3 in DNA: TGTGCCAGCAGTTACCCGAGCAGGGGGCCCGCTAGGAGCAATCAGCCCCAGCATTTT. This encodes CASSYPSRGPARSNQPQHF.